Following are 4 T cell receptor beta chains from one sample sequenced in a study of tumor and adjacent non-tumor tissue in lung cancer. Three rounds of nested PCR, following a modified ARM-PCR protocol, produced the TCRbeta library. TCRdb processed the multiplex PCR reads anew with MiXCR; each CDR3 protein has one entry. The sample has fewer than 120,000 distinct CDR3 sequences, approximately 80% seen once. RNA was extracted from bulk tissue without any cell sorting. The sample taken for sequencing was lung tumor tissue. The receptors derive from a man aged 65 to 85 with non-small cell lung cancer.

This chain connects TRBV19 to TRBJ1-5; D uncertain. CDR1 and CDR2 from the germline V gene are LNHDA and SQIVND (reference sequence). V shed 10 bases and J shed 5 bases, with 18 bases lying between them. This CDR3 spans 14 amino acids. Here the CDR3 reads CANMKGRTYQPQHF. CDR3 DNA sequence: TGTGCCAATATGAAGGGCAGGACCTATCAGCCCCAGCATTTT.

The chain recombines TRBV7-9 with TRBJ1-6; D possibly corresponds to TRBD1 (6 bases). The germline gives CDR1 SEHNR, CDR2 FQNEAQ (reference sequence). The CDR3 extends over 15 amino acids. CDR3 amino acids: CVVYPRDNSGSPLHF. The CDR3 DNA sequence: TGTGTCGTCTACCCCCGGGACAACTCGGGGTCACCCCTCCACTTT. The complete variable domain, with remaining parts taken from reference TRBV7-9 and TRBJ1-6, reads DTGVSQNPRHKITKRGQNVTFRCDPISEHNRLYWYRQTLGQGPEFLTYFQNEAQLEKSRLLSDRFSAERPKGSFSTLEIQRTEQGDSAMYLCVVYPRDNSGSPLHFGNGTRLTVT.

This clonotype was counted only a few times. This could be a read error, since a much larger clone is one nucleotide away. The chain joins TRBV6-5 to TRBJ2-5, with 9 bases identical to TRBD2. The CDR3 is 15 amino acids. Germline V gene lookup returns CDR1 MNHEY and CDR2 SVGAGI. Here the CDR3 DNA reads TGTGCCAGCAGCCCCATAGCGGGAGTAGAAGAGACCCACTACTTC. This sequence encodes CASSPIAGVEETHYF.

This clonotype showed up just a few times. A single base separates this from a much larger clone, so it may be a read error. The rearrangement joins TRBV5-4 to TRBJ2-7; the D is unclear. V was clipped by 1 base and J by 2 bases, with 13 bases between them. CDR1 is SGHNT and CDR2 is YYREEE in the germline V gene (reference sequence). The CDR3 loop spans 15 amino acids. For the CDR3, the DNA is TGTGCCAGCAGCTTGCAACACGGAAGGGCCTACGAGCAGTACTTC. Translating it yields CASSLQHGRAYEQYF.